Listed below are T cell receptor beta chains from one sample, sequenced in a study of T cells in Graves' hyperthyroidism and ophthalmopathy. TCRdb reprocessed the multiplex PCR reads via MiXCR and lists one record per CDR3 protein. The data hold some 510,000 distinct CDR3 sequences, with roughly 46% observed a single time. Specimen: peripheral blood or thyroid tissue (not recorded which). These receptor sequences come from a woman aged 18-30 years with Graves' hyperthyroidism. Each CDR3 is given with its conserved first and last residue. The order of the fields is J gene, D gene, clone size, CDR3 length, V gene, CDR3 DNA, CDR3 protein. The D gene is left open where the match is weak. Some rows mark clone size as missing; the rest say once, few, many or name a class of expanded clone.

>TRBJ2-1|TRBD2|.|18|TRBV9
TGTGCCAGCAGCGCGTTCCCGAAGACTAGCGGGAGTTTGAATGAGCAGTTCTTC
CASSAFPKTSGSLNEQFF
>TRBJ1-5|.|.|14|TRBV2
TGTGCCAGCAGTGAAGGGGAGCGGGAGTTAACCGAGCATTTT
CASSEGERELTEHF
>TRBJ2-2|.|.|16|TRBV29-1
TGCAGCGTAGTACTAGTTCCCGGGAGCGGAACCGGGGAGCTGTTTTTT
CSVVLVPGSGTGELFF
>TRBJ2-7|TRBD2|.|14|TRBV7-9
TGTGCCAGCAGCTATAGCGGGAGTCTCTACGAGCAGTACTTC
CASSYSGSLYEQYF
>TRBJ2-5|.|many|10|TRBV20-1
TGCAGTGCTGTTCGGGAGACCCAGTACTTC
CSAVRETQYF
>TRBJ2-7|.|once|14|TRBV9
TGTGCCAGCAGCGTAGGAGCAGGAGACTACGAGCAGTACTTC
CASSVGAGDYEQYF
>TRBJ2-7|.|.|13|TRBV11-2
TGTGCCAGCAGTTCCTGGGGGGACTACGAGCAGTACTTC
CASSSWGDYEQYF
>TRBJ2-7|.|few|13|TRBV6-1
TGTGCCAGCAGGACGGACAGCGTCTACGAGCAGTACTTC
CASRTDSVYEQYF
>TRBJ1-4|.|.|14|TRBV11-2
TGTGCCAGCAGGCCGCGGGGTTGGAATGAAAAACTGTTTTTT
CASRPRGWNEKLFF
>TRBJ1-5|.|.|12|TRBV20-1
TGCAGTGTCTCAGGGGACAATCAGCCCCAGCATTTT
CSVSGDNQPQHF
>TRBJ2-5|.|many|13|TRBV19
TGTGCCACTCAGCTGGGGAGCGAGGAGACCCAGTACTTC
CATQLGSEETQYF
>TRBJ2-7|TRBD2|.|15|TRBV20-1
TGCAGTGCTAGAGATGGTGGACTAGCGGGCCACGAGCAGTACTTC
CSARDGGLAGHEQYF
>TRBJ2-1|.|.|12|TRBV2
TGTGCCAGCAGAGACCCCCAGCGGGAGCAGTTCTTC
CASRDPQREQFF
>TRBJ2-7|TRBD2|many|14|TRBV7-6
TGTGCCAGCAGCTTAGCGCTAGCGGGAGGCGAGCAGTACTTC
CASSLALAGGEQYF
>TRBJ2-7|.|many|12|TRBV2
TGTGCCAGCAGTGAAGTCAGGTACGAGCAGTACTTC
CASSEVRYEQYF
>TRBJ2-7|.|few|14|TRBV4-1
TGTGCCAGCAGCCCTGAAGCCCAGGTTCACGAGCAGTACTTC
CASSPEAQVHEQYF
>TRBJ2-5|TRBD1|.|14|TRBV20-1
TGCAGTGCTAGAGCCCCGACAGGGTTAGAGACCCAGTACTTC
CSARAPTGLETQYF
>TRBJ1-1|TRBD1|.|15|TRBV20-1
TGCAGTGCTAGGGACACCGGGACAGGGAACACTGAAGCTTTCTTT
CSARDTGTGNTEAFF
>TRBJ1-1|.|.|13|TRBV12-3/TRBV12-4
TGTGCCAGCAGTTGGGTCCAGAACACTGAAGCTTTCTTT
CASSWVQNTEAFF
>TRBJ1-4|.|few|14|TRBV7-8
TGCGCCAGCAGCCCCGGGAGGGGAGGTGAAAAACTGTTTTTT
CASSPGRGGEKLFF
>TRBJ2-7|.|.|13|TRBV12-5
TGTGCTAGTGGTTCGGGGATAACCTACGAGCAGTACTTC
CASGSGITYEQYF
>TRBJ2-7|.|many|15|TRBV7-2
TGTGCCAGCAGCCTCACTAGTGGTGTCTCCTACGAGCAGTACTTC
CASSLTSGVSYEQYF